The clone carrying this TCR beta chain was counted between two and nine times. Its cognate antigen is unknown. The sample belongs to a study of T-cell memory formation after mild COVID-19. Study-level findings and limits: Clonal second-wave expansions that peaked on day 37 had unconfirmed SARS-CoV-2 specificity. Chiefly within CM and EM were the contracting CD4+ clones; CD8+ ones were within EMRA.

MiXCR, applied by TCRdb to the 5' RACE reads, yields one record per CDR3 protein. The sample consists of 300,000 to 350,000 distinct CDR3 sequences, roughly a fifth of them appearing once. CDR1 is SGDLS and CDR2 is YYNGEE in the germline V gene. The junction had 5 bases not matched to a gene; V was cut back by 4 bases and J by 6 bases. There are 15 residues in the CDR3. The clonotype originates from a man aged 18 to 29 who had mild COVID-19 (a few samples of this study predate the infection). Cell type and time point are not known. Sequenced input: PBMCs or a T cell subset sorted from them (not recorded which). The chain combines TRBV9 with TRBJ2-3; 13 positions agree with TRBD2. Here the CDR3 reads CASSLTSGGFDTQYF. DNA for the CDR3: TGTGCCAGCAGCTTGACTAGCGGGGGGTTCGATACGCAGTATTTT.